This T cell receptor (beta chain) was identified in a study of cytomegalovirus exposure and HLA in healthy donors. 60 Vbeta and 13 Jbeta primers were used in PCR. Profiling relied on immunoSEQ multiplex PCR, and the TCRdb table lists in-frame clones only, not all of them. Of over 100,000 clones listed, approximately 79% were seen once; the top ten hold 0.85% to 1.4%. With respect to this clone: Its antigen is as yet unknown.

It was healthy bone marrow donors who served as donors. Findings and limits, study-wide: The classifier reportedly diagnosed cytomegalovirus status with high specificity and sensitivity. Based on reports, TCR beta sequences accurately predicted HLA-A and HLA-B alleles for most subjects. By HLA locus, TCR association rates varied in a later analysis, with DRB1 showing the most and HLA-C the fewest.

Germline V gene lookup returns CDR1 SGHAT and CDR2 FQNNGV. Germline trimming cut 6 bases from V and 16 bases from J; bases unmatched to any gene: 6. This CDR3 region has 11 residues. The sample taken for sequencing was PBMCs. The rearrangement joins TRBV11-2 to TRBJ2-2, with 9 nucleotides matching TRBD1. The TCR comes from a male donor in good health and CMV-seronegative. The CDR3 sequence: CASSAGQGAFF. The CDR3 DNA is TGTGCCAGCAGTGCGGGACAGGGCGCGTTTTTT. The variable domain in full, completed from reference TRBV11-2 and TRBJ2-2, reads EAGVAQSPRYKIIEKRQSVAFWCNPISGHATLYWYQQILGQGPKLLIQFQNNGVVDDSQLPKDRFSAERLKGVDSTLKIQPAKLEDSAVYLCASSAGQGAFFGEGSRLTVL.